These 15 T cell receptor beta chains were all obtained from the same sample, sequenced in a study of cytomegalovirus exposure and HLA in healthy donors (dated by TCRdb to 2016 to 2017). Libraries were made using the immunoSEQ multiplex PCR assay. The multiplex PCR relied on a mix of 60 forward primers for TCR Vbeta segments and 13 reverse primers for TCR Jbeta segments. TCRdb mirrors the immuneACCESS table, restricted to in-frame sequences. Some clones are absent from its copies; in checked studies, under half trace to an unresolved V gene, and the reason for the others is unknown. Across this sample there are about 190,000 clones, with about 81% seen only once. The top ten hold approximately 5% of the sample. The sample consisted of PBMCs. These receptors were collected from a man younger than 45 in good health and CMV-seropositive.

This clone was seen only a few times. CDR3 amino acids: CASSRAGEDEQFF. The CDR3 DNA follows: TGTGCCAGCAGCCGAGCGGGGGAAGATGAGCAGTTCTTC. The V and J genes are TRBV4-2 and TRBJ2-1; 8 bases line up with TRBD2. After removal of 4 bases from V and 8 bases from J, the junction contained 4 bases not matched to a gene. This CDR3 contains 13 residues. The V gene's germline CDR1 is LGHNA and CDR2 YNFKEQ.

The chain links TRBV27 to TRBJ1-1; D unresolved. The CDR3 extends over 11 amino acids. In germline, CDR1 is MNHEY, CDR2 SMNVEV (reference sequence). V was pared by 6 bases and J by 8 bases, with 10 bases between. Here the CDR3 DNA reads TGTGCCAGCAGGAGGAGTATAGAAGCTTTCTTT. Translated, it gives CASRRSIEAFF.

V gene TRBV30 combines with J gene TRBJ1-5; D perhaps matches TRBD1 (5 bases). The CDR3 has 14 residues. V was shortened by 3 bases and J by 2 bases, with 11 bases between the two germline ends. The germline CDR1 and CDR2 sequences are GTSNPN and SVGIG (reference sequence). The CDR3 coding sequence is TGTGCCTGGAGCGACGGGGGGGGCAATCAGCCCCAGCATTTT. This encodes CAWSDGGGNQPQHF. The entire variable domain, with the rest obtained from reference TRBV30 and TRBJ1-5, is as follows: SQTIHQWPATLVQPVGSPLSLECTVEGTSNPNLYWYRQAAGRGLQLLFYSVGIGQISSEVPQNLSASRPQDRQFILSSKKLLLSDSGFYLCAWSDGGGNQPQHFGDGTRLSIL.

The gene calls are TRBV7-9 and TRBJ2-7, with D perhaps matching TRBD1 (6 bases). In germline, CDR1 is SEHNR, CDR2 FQNEAQ (reference sequence). Trimming stripped 5 bases from V and 2 bases from J, with 16 bases between. The CDR3 runs to 15 residues. The CDR3 loop is CASSPSDRAPYEQYF. The CDR3 DNA reads TGTGCCAGCAGCCCGTCGGACAGAGCCCCCTACGAGCAGTACTTC.

V and J are TRBV30 and TRBJ2-3; no clear D. V lost 4 bases, J lost 0 bases, and 11 bases lay in between. The CDR3 is 14 residues long. In germline, CDR1 is GTSNPN, CDR2 SVGIG (reference sequence). CDR3 region: CAWNPPTSTDTQYF. DNA for the CDR3: TGTGCCTGGAACCCGCCGACAAGCACAGATACGCAGTATTTT.

The chain uses TRBV6-1 and TRBJ1-5, with TRBD1 matching 7 bases. The trim removed 6 bases at V and 6 bases at J, leaving 8 bases unmatched. From germline, CDR1 is MNHNS and CDR2 SASEGT. This CDR3 comprises 14 residues. CDR3 amino acids: CASSSKGARQPQHF. CDR3 sequence (DNA): TGTGCCAGCAGCTCTAAGGGGGCACGTCAGCCCCAGCATTTT.

This clone has only a few counts. The rearrangement uses TRBV20-1 and TRBJ1-1, with D unclear. The CDR3 has 11 amino acids. V lost 6 bases to trimming and J lost 3 bases, with 8 bases between them. Germline V gives CDR1 DFQATT, CDR2 SNEGSKA (reference sequence). Here the CDR3 reads CSAPVDTEAFF. The CDR3 nucleotides are TGCAGTGCCCCTGTTGACACTGAAGCTTTCTTT.

The rearrangement uses TRBV29-1 and TRBJ1-1, with 8 bases fitting TRBD1. The CDR3 loop spans 14 amino acids. The V gene's germline CDR1 is SQVTM and CDR2 ANQGSEA. Trimming removed 7 bases from V and 0 bases from J; junction bases left unmatched: 7. The CDR3 spells CSAVDRAMNTEAFF. Here the CDR3 DNA reads TGCAGCGCAGTGGACAGGGCGATGAACACTGAAGCTTTCTTT.

The chain couples TRBV5-1 to TRBJ1-2, with 10 positions matching TRBD1. The CDR3 spans 14 residues. Per germline, CDR1 SGHRS and CDR2 YFSETQ. V shed 3 bases and J 7 bases; nucleotides not matched to a gene: 6. The CDR3 is CASSSGTGEVGYTF. Here the CDR3 DNA reads TGCGCCAGCAGCTCCGGGACAGGGGAGGTTGGCTACACCTTC. The entire variable domain, with the rest obtained from reference TRBV5-1 and TRBJ1-2, is as follows: KAGVTQTPRYLIKTRGQQVTLSCSPISGHRSVSWYQQTPGQGLQFLFEYFSETQRNKGNFPGRFSGRQFSNSRSEMNVSTLELGDSALYLCASSSGTGEVGYTFGSGTRLTVV.

J is TRBJ1-5 and V is TRBV28, with 7 bases that match TRBD1. In germline, CDR1 is MDHEN, CDR2 SYDVKM. The trim removed 3 bases at V and 0 bases at J, leaving 5 bases unmatched. CDR3 size: 16 residues. CDR3 DNA: TGTGCCAGCAGTTTGTCTGGACAGGATAGCAATCAGCCCCAGCATTTT. Protein sequence: CASSLSGQDSNQPQHF.

This clone was counted only a few times. The V gene is TRBV21-1, the J gene TRBJ2-5; the D call of TRBD2 is as the table states it, not checked on the DNA. TRBV21-1 is flagged as a pseudogene. The CDR3 runs to 11 residues. CDR3 DNA: TGTGCCAGCAGCAAGAGAGAGACCCAGTACTTC. Protein product: CASSKRETQYF.

J is TRBJ2-1 and V is TRBV5-5; weak D call: TRBD1 (6 bases). This CDR3 is built from 13 residues. The germline V and J ends were trimmed by 3 bases and 11 bases, with 15 bases remaining between them. Germline CDR1 and CDR2: SGHKS and YYEKEE (reference sequence). The CDR3 nucleotides are TGTGCCAGCAGCTCGGACAGAAGGCAAAAGCAGTTCTTC. Its translation: CASSSDRRQKQFF. The full variable domain, with the rest looked up from reference TRBV5-5 and TRBJ2-1, is DAGVTQSPTHLIKTRGQQVTLRCSPISGHKSVSWYQQVLGQGPQFIFQYYEKEERGRGNFPDRFSARQFPNYSSELNVNALLLGDSALYLCASSSDRRQKQFFGPGTRLTVL.

The CDR3 reads CSVPLLLGSSYNEQFF. CDR3 DNA sequence: TGCAGCGTCCCCCTCCTTCTAGGAAGCTCCTACAATGAGCAGTTCTTC. V gene TRBV29-1 combines with J gene TRBJ2-1, with D unclear. The germline CDR1 and CDR2 sequences are SQVTM and ANQGSEA. The CDR3 is 16 amino acids. V was trimmed by 6 bases and J by 0 bases, leaving 18 bases between them.

This clone was seen only once. The chain joins TRBV4-2 to TRBJ2-2, with D perhaps matching TRBD2 (5 bases). CDR1 and CDR2 (germline): LGHNA, YNFKEQ. Trimming pared 1 base from V and 1 base from J, leaving 7 bases between. The CDR3 loop spans 15 amino acids. The CDR3 DNA sequence: TGTGCCAGCAGCCAAGTCGAGGGGAACACCGGGGAGCTGTTTTTT. Translating gives CASSQVEGNTGELFF.

J is TRBJ1-5 and V is TRBV10-3; the match to TRBD1 covers 9 bases. The V gene end was trimmed by 8 bases and the J gene end by 6 bases; junction bases not matched to a gene: 2. CDR3 length equals 12 residues. Germline lookup yields CDR1 ENHRY and CDR2 SYGVKD. The CDR3 is CAIGTGTQPQHF. In DNA, the CDR3 is TGTGCCATCGGGACAGGGACTCAGCCCCAGCATTTT.